Detailed here is one T cell receptor (beta chain). Method: immunoSEQ multiplex PCR; TCRdb's copy keeps in-frame clones and lacks some. The sample lists roughly 370,000 clones; more than 80% were seen once. Germline V gene sequence: CDR1 LNHDA, CDR2 SQIVND (reference sequence). The CDR3 has 13 residues. The germline V and J ends were trimmed by 7 bases and 0 bases, with 8 bases remaining between them. The data stem from a study of control samples from healthy donors and cancer patients. The receptor was derived from a middle-aged man with head and neck cancer. The gene calls are TRBV19 and TRBJ2-3; D remains ambiguous. The sequencing sample was made of PBMCs. DNA of the CDR3: TGTGCCAGTACCATATCGAGCACAGATACGCAGTATTTT. This gives the protein CASTISSTDTQYF. Complete variable domain (other parts from reference TRBV19 and TRBJ2-3): DGGITQSPKYLFRKEGQNVTLSCEQNLNHDAMYWYRQDPGQGLRLIYYSQIVNDFQKGDIAEGYSVSREKKESFPLTVTSAQKNPTAFYLCASTISSTDTQYFGPGTRLTVL.